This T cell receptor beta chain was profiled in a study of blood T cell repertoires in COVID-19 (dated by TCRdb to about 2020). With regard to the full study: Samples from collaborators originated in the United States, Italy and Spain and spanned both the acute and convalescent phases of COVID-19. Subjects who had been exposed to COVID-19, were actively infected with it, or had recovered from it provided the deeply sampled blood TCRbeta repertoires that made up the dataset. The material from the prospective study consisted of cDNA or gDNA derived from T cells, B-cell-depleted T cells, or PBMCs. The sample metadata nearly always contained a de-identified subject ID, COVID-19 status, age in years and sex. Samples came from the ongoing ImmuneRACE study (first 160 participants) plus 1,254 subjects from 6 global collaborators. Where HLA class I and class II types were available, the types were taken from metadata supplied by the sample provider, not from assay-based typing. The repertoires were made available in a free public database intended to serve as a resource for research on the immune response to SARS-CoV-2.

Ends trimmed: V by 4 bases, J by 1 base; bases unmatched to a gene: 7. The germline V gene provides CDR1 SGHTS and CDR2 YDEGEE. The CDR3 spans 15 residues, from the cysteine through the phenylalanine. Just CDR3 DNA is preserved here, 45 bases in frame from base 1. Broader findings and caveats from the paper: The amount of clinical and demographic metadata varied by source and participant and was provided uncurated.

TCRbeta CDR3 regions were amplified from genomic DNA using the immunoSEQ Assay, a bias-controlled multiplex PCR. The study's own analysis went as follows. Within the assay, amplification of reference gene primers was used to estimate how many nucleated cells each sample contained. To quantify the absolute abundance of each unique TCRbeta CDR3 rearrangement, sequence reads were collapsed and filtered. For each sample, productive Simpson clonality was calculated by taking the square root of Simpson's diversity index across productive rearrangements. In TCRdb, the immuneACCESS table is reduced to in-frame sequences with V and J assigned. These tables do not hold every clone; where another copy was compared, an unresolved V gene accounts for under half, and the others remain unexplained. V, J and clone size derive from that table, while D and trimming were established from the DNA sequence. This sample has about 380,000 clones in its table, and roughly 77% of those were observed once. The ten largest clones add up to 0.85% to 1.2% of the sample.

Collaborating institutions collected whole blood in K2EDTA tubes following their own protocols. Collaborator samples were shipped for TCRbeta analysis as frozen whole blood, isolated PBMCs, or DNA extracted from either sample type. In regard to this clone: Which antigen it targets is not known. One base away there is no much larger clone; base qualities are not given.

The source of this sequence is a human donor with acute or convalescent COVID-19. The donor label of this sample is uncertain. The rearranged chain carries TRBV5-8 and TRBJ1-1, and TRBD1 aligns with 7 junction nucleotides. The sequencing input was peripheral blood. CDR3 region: CASSLQGNGNTEAFF. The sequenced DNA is TGTGCCAGCAGCCTACAGGGGAACGGGAACACTGAAGCTTTCTTT. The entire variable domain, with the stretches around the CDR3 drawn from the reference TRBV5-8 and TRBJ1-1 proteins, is EAGVTQSPTHLIKTRGQQATLRCSPISGHTSVYWYQQALGLGLQFLLWYDEGEERNRGNFPPRFSGRQFPNYSSELNVNALELEDSALYLCASSLQGNGNTEAFFGQGTRLTVV.